This entry lists 20 T cell receptor beta chains sequenced from one sample in a study of cytomegalovirus exposure and HLA in healthy donors. This PCR relied on a set of 60 Vbeta primers and 13 Jbeta primers. Clones were sequenced by immunoSEQ multiplex PCR, and TCRdb holds only the in-frame ones, with some missing. The repertoire holds approximately 150,000 clones, with 81% as singletons. Sequencing used PBMCs. The receptor set was obtained from a man aged 50 to 60 in good health and CMV-seropositive.

In regard to this clone: Other DNA sequences within the sample encode an identical CDR3. The chain recombines TRBV20-1 with TRBJ2-5; the D is unclear. Germline V gene data show CDR1 as DFQATT and CDR2 as SNEGSKA (reference sequence). Trimming removed 4 bases from V and 1 base from J, with 4 bases in between. The CDR3 has 11 amino acids. In nucleotides, the CDR3 is TGCAGTGCTACCTCCCAAGAGACCCAGTACTTC. The encoded protein is CSATSQETQYF.

The chain links TRBV19 to TRBJ2-7, with D perhaps matching TRBD2 (5 bases). From germline, CDR1 is LNHDA and CDR2 SQIVND (reference sequence). V was shortened by 3 bases and J by 3 bases, with 12 bases between the two germline ends. This CDR3 is built from 14 residues. DNA of the CDR3: TGTGCCAGTAGTATTCGAGGGTCTGGCTACGAGCAGTACTTC. It is translated as CASSIRGSGYEQYF.

This clone was detected only a few times. Other nucleotide sequences from this sample produce the same CDR3. This rearrangement joins TRBV7-2 to TRBJ1-1; perhaps TRBD1 as D (6 bases). V shed 3 bases and J shed 2 bases, with 7 bases lying between them. The germline gives CDR1 SGHTA, CDR2 FQGNSA. The CDR3 has 13 amino acids. In DNA form, the CDR3 reads TGTGCCAGCAGCTTGGGACAAAACACTGAAGCTTTCTTT. This translates into CASSLGQNTEAFF.

The V and J genes are TRBV7-2 and TRBJ2-1; D is possibly TRBD1 (6 bases). Germline V gene lookup returns CDR1 SGHTA and CDR2 FQGNSA. The V gene lost 5 bases and the J gene lost 10 bases, with 12 bases spanning the gap. CDR3 length equals 12 residues. The CDR3: CASSLTGPEQFF. CDR3 DNA: TGTGCCAGCAGCCTGACAGGTCCCGAGCAGTTCTTC. Looking up the rest from reference TRBV7-2 and TRBJ2-1 gives the full variable domain: GAGVSQSPSNKVTEKGKDVELRCDPISGHTALYWYRQSLGQGLEFLIYFQGNSAPDKSGLPSDRFSAERTGGSVSTLTIQRTQQEDSAVYLCASSLTGPEQFFGPGTRLTVL.

Comments on this clone: The same CDR3 can be traced to other DNA sequences in this sample. The chain uses TRBV28 and TRBJ1-5; D is undetermined. This CDR3 is built from 14 residues. Germline V gives CDR1 MDHEN, CDR2 SYDVKM. The V and J ends lost 4 bases and 1 base respectively, with 8 bases between them. This CDR3 reads CASSSGLSNQPQHF. CDR3 DNA: TGTGCCAGCAGTTCAGGACTAAGCAATCAGCCCCAGCATTTT.

The J gene is TRBJ2-2, the V gene TRBV5-4; 7 nucleotides align to TRBD1. Germline V lookup: CDR1 SGHNT, CDR2 YYREEE (reference sequence). V gave up 4 bases and J gave up 2 bases; unmatched junction bases: 8. The CDR3 runs 16 residues. CDR3 residues: CASSMPGQSNTGELFF. The CDR3 DNA reads TGTGCCAGCAGCATGCCGGGACAGAGTAACACCGGGGAGCTGTTTTTT. The entire variable domain, with the rest obtained from reference TRBV5-4 and TRBJ2-2, is as follows: ETGVTQSPTHLIKTRGQQVTLRCSSQSGHNTVSWYQQALGQGPQFIFQYYREEENGRGNFPPRFSGLQFPNYSSELNVNALELDDSALYLCASSMPGQSNTGELFFGEGSRLTVL.

The chain joins TRBV30 to TRBJ2-1, with a possible D match to TRBD1 (5 bases). The CDR3 spans 15 residues. CDR1 is GTSNPN and CDR2 is SVGIG in the germline V gene (reference sequence). V was trimmed by 5 bases and J by 1 base, leaving 15 bases between them. Here the CDR3 DNA reads TGTGCCTGGCGTGGTGCAGGGCGTTCCTACAATGAGCAGTTCTTC. Translating gives CAWRGAGRSYNEQFF.

This rearrangement joins TRBV11-1 to TRBJ2-5, with unresolved D. Germline lookup yields CDR1 SGHAT and CDR2 FQDESV (reference sequence). The CDR3 spans 13 residues. Trimming stripped 5 bases from V and 7 bases from J, with 14 bases between. CDR3: CASSRVLPATQYF. The CDR3 DNA is TGTGCCAGCAGCCGGGTTCTTCCTGCGACCCAGTACTTC.

This sequence joins TRBV4-1 and TRBJ1-1, with 10 positions matching TRBD1. V shed 2 bases and J 5 bases; nucleotides not matched to a gene: 2. This CDR3 is built from 14 residues. CDR1 and CDR2 (germline): MGHRA, YSYEKL. CDR3 region: CASSQRTGGTEAFF. DNA for the CDR3: TGCGCCAGCAGCCAAAGGACAGGGGGAACTGAAGCTTTCTTT.

This sequence joins TRBV30 and TRBJ1-1; possible D gene TRBD1, 5 bases. This CDR3 has 15 amino acids. The germline V and J ends were trimmed by 4 bases and 2 bases, with 17 bases remaining between them. CDR1 is GTSNPN, CDR2 SVGIG, per germline (reference sequence). The CDR3 loop is CAWTPFRGLNTEAFF. The CDR3 coding sequence is TGTGCCTGGACCCCTTTTAGGGGTTTAAACACTGAAGCTTTCTTT.

V and J are TRBV28 and TRBJ1-2; tentatively, D is TRBD1 (6 bases). This CDR3 is built from 16 residues. Trimming removed 2 bases at V and 8 bases at J, with 21 bases between. The germline gives CDR1 MDHEN, CDR2 SYDVKM. The CDR3 is CASSLGRTASLEGYTF. DNA of the CDR3: TGTGCCAGCAGTTTAGGCCGGACAGCTTCATTAGAGGGCTACACCTTC.

The rearrangement uses TRBV10-3 and TRBJ2-7; TRBD2 aligns across 7 bases. Germline assignment: CDR1 ENHRY and CDR2 SYGVKD. This CDR3 comprises 16 residues. J lost 4 bases, V lost 0 bases, and 9 bases had no gene match. CDR3: CAISESWSGIRYEQYF. CDR3 coding DNA: TGTGCCATCAGTGAGTCGTGGAGCGGGATCCGGTACGAGCAGTACTTC.

The genes are TRBV2 and TRBJ2-5; D may be TRBD1 (6 bases). V lost 7 bases to trimming and J lost 3 bases, with 15 bases between them. The germline gives CDR1 SNHLY, CDR2 FYNNEI. This CDR3 has 14 amino acids. Here the CDR3 reads CASKEAGAKETQYF. The CDR3 coding sequence is TGTGCCAGCAAGGAAGCAGGGGCGAAAGAGACCCAGTACTTC.

This chain joins TRBV4-2 and TRBJ1-2; D is unresolved. The V end lost 0 bases, the J end lost 1 base, and 9 bases lay between the germline ends. The CDR3 is made up of 15 amino acids. Germline loops: CDR1 LGHNA, CDR2 YNFKEQ. The CDR3 DNA follows: TGTGCCAGCAGCCAAGATGCGCAGGATAACTATGGCTACACCTTC. This encodes CASSQDAQDNYGYTF.

This sequence joins TRBV2 and TRBJ1-1; 9 positions agree with TRBD1. With 7 bases clipped from V and 10 bases from J, the junction kept 13 bases outside the gene matches. Germline V gives CDR1 SNHLY, CDR2 FYNNEI. There are 14 residues in the CDR3. The CDR3 loop is CASTRPGTGMGAFF. CDR3 coding DNA: TGTGCCAGCACCCGTCCCGGGACAGGGATGGGAGCTTTCTTT.

The V and J genes are TRBV7-3 and TRBJ2-1; 11 bases are shared with TRBD2. Germline lookup yields CDR1 SGHTA and CDR2 FQGTGA. The V gene end was trimmed by 1 base and the J gene end by 4 bases; junction bases not matched to a gene: 0. This CDR3 spans 15 amino acids. The CDR3 protein is CASSLIAGGYNEQFF. In DNA form, the CDR3 reads TGTGCCAGCAGCTTAATAGCGGGAGGGTACAATGAGCAGTTCTTC.

This chain uses TRBV5-6 with TRBJ2-3; tentatively, D is TRBD2 (6 bases). CDR1 SGHDT and CDR2 YYEEEE come from the germline V gene. Trimming shortened V by 1 base and J by 0 bases, and 15 bases separated the two germline ends. CDR3 length: 17 amino acids. Here the CDR3 DNA reads TGTGCCAGCAGCTTGATCCCTAGCGCTAAGAGCACAGATACGCAGTATTTT. Translated, it gives CASSLIPSAKSTDTQYF.

V usage is TRBV27 and J usage is TRBJ2-2, with a tentative D call TRBD2 (5 bases). Trimming stripped 8 bases from V and 6 bases from J, with 19 bases between. Germline values: CDR1 MNHEY, CDR2 SMNVEV (reference sequence). The length of the CDR3 is 15 residues. The CDR3 coding sequence is TGTGCCAGCGGCGGACTTCTTACTTCGGCCGGGGAGCTGTTTTTT. Protein: CASGGLLTSAGELFF.

The chain couples TRBV28 to TRBJ1-5; no definite D call. The CDR3 is made up of 12 amino acids. Trimming left V 8 bases short and J 4 bases short, with 9 bases between. Per germline, CDR1 MDHEN and CDR2 SYDVKM. The CDR3 nucleotides are TGTGCCAGCGGGCTAAATAATCAGCCCCAGCATTTT. Amino acid sequence: CASGLNNQPQHF.

CDR3 DNA sequence: TGTGCCAGTAGTCTGGCCTACACGGGGTTAAGAAACACTGAAGCTTTCTTT. Protein sequence: CASSLAYTGLRNTEAFF. The chain uses TRBV19 and TRBJ1-1; D not resolved. Trimming shortened V by 5 bases and J by 2 bases, and 21 bases separated the two germline ends. The CDR3 has 17 residues. Germline assignment: CDR1 LNHDA and CDR2 SQIVND (reference sequence).